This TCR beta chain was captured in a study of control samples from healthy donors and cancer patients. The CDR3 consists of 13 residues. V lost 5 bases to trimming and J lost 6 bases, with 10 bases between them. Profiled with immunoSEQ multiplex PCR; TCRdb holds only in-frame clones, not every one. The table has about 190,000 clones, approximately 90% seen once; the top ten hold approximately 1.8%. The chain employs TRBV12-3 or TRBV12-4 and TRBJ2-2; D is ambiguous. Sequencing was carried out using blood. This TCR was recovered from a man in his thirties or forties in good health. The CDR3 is CASSPLGSGELFF. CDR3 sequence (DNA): TGTGCCAGCAGTCCCCTAGGGTCCGGGGAGCTGTTTTTT.